This T cell receptor beta chain came from a study of blood T cell repertoires in COVID-19. Clones were read by immunoSEQ multiplex PCR, and TCRdb kept only the in-frame ones, dropping some. The sample yields roughly 280,000 clones, roughly 90% seen once. Germline trimming cut 5 bases from V and 1 base from J; bases unmatched to any gene: 6. Per germline, CDR1 MNHEY and CDR2 SVGAGI. The CDR3 has 15 amino acids. The source of this sequence is a man younger than 45 with active or convalescent COVID-19. The V and J genes are TRBV6-5 and TRBJ1-1; 8 positions agree with TRBD1. The material sequenced was peripheral blood. The DNA for the CDR3 is TGTGCCAGCAGTCCCATGGGACAGGAGAACACTGAAGCTTTCTTT. The encoded protein is CASSPMGQENTEAFF.